A single count supports the clone carrying this TCR beta chain. Its target is not known. This specimen comes from a study of post-analysis software for immune sequencing data. Findings of the study overall: Compared with controls, patients had more of about 5 TRBV segments, including TRBV5-6, TRBV5-1 and TRBV20-1. Controls' normalized Chao1 diversity significantly exceeded that of multiple sclerosis patients.

Every TCR beta cDNA library bore unique molecular identifiers. TCRdb reprocessed the PCR reads with MiXCR, giving one entry per CDR3 protein. The table lists about 260,000 distinct CDR3 sequences, roughly a third of them singletons, with around 5.2% in the top ten. Trimming cost V 5 bases and J 4 bases; bases outside gene matches: 8. The CDR3 runs 15 residues. This rearrangement joins TRBV12-3 or TRBV12-4 to TRBJ2-3; 8 bases fit TRBD2. The sequencing sample was made of blood. The receptor was derived from a girl under 18 with multiple sclerosis. The CDR3 loop is CASSQLAARADTQYF. The CDR3 region has the DNA TGTGCCAGCAGTCAACTAGCGGCAAGAGCAGATACGCAGTATTTT.